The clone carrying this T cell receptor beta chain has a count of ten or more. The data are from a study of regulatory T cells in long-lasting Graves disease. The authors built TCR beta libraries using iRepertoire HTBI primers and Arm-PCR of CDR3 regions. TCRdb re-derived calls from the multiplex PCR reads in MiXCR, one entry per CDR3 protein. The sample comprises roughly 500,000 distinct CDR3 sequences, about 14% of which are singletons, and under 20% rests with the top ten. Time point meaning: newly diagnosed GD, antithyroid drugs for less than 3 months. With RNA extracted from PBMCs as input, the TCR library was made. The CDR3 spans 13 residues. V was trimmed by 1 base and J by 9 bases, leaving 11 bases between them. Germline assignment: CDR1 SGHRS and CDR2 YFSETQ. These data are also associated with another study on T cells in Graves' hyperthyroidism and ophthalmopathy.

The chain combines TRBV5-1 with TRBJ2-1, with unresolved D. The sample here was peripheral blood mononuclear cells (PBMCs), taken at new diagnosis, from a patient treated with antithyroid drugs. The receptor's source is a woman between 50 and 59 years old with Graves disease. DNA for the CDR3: TGCGCCAGCAGCTTGCCCCCAGGTCGTGAGCAGTTCTTC. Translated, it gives CASSLPPGREQFF. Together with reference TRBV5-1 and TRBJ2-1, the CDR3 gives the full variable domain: KAGVTQTPRYLIKTRGQQVTLSCSPISGHRSVSWYQQTPGQGLQFLFEYFSETQRNKGNFPGRFSGRQFSNSRSEMNVSTLELGDSALYLCASSLPPGREQFFGPGTRLTVL.